This T cell receptor (beta chain) was captured by sequencing in a study of blood T cell repertoires in COVID-19. In the study overall: Whether acute or convalescent, the COVID-19 samples came from the United States, Italy and Spain. T cells, B-cell-depleted T cells, or PBMCs supplied cDNA or gDNA.

Authors' data handling: Estimated nucleated cell counts came from reference gene primer amplification. Clones were read by immunoSEQ multiplex PCR, and TCRdb kept only the in-frame ones, dropping some. The DNA was the basis for D and trimming; V, J and clone size are from that table. The data contain 300,000 to 350,000 clones, around nine tenths of them seen just once; the ten biggest clones take up about 7%. Enrolment of Seattle patients took place during active infection, and they were followed longitudinally. This receptor was obtained from a woman aged 70 to 79 with COVID-19, enrolled during active disease. Sample: peripheral blood.

CDR3 DNA: TGTGCCAGCTCACGCCAGGGCCAAGAGACCCAGTACTTC. Translating it yields CASSRQGQETQYF. The chain joins TRBV18 to TRBJ2-5; tentatively, D is TRBD1 (5 bases). Germline-derived CDR1 and CDR2 are KGHSH and LQKENI. This CDR3 is 13 amino acids long. V lost 4 bases to trimming and J lost 1 base, with 7 bases between them.